This TCR beta chain is from a study of T cell repertoires in ileal Crohn's disease. Study-wide context: Surgery for a complication: stricturing in around 60%, penetrating in about 39%. Findings and limits, study-wide: Active smokers at surgery had more clonal expansions than non-smokers. All patients with clonality above 26.8% had endoscopic recurrence. Mucosal expansions were suggested to be mainly CD8 T cells.

Produced via immunoSEQ multiplex PCR; TCRdb's table is partial and in-frame only. The sample has 30,000 to 35,000 clones, around 77% seen once. As to this clone: No antigen is known for it.

Germline-derived CDR1 and CDR2 are SGHTA and FQGNSA. V shed 5 bases and J 8 bases; nucleotides not matched to a gene: 8. The CDR3 spans 14 residues. The V gene is TRBV7-2, the J gene TRBJ1-2, with 10 bases aligning to TRBD1. The receptor was isolated from an adult with Crohn's disease. Sample: ileal tissue. The CDR3 DNA follows: TGTGCCAGCAGCATTCGACAGGGGGCGCAAGGCTACACCTTC. It codes for CASSIRQGAQGYTF.